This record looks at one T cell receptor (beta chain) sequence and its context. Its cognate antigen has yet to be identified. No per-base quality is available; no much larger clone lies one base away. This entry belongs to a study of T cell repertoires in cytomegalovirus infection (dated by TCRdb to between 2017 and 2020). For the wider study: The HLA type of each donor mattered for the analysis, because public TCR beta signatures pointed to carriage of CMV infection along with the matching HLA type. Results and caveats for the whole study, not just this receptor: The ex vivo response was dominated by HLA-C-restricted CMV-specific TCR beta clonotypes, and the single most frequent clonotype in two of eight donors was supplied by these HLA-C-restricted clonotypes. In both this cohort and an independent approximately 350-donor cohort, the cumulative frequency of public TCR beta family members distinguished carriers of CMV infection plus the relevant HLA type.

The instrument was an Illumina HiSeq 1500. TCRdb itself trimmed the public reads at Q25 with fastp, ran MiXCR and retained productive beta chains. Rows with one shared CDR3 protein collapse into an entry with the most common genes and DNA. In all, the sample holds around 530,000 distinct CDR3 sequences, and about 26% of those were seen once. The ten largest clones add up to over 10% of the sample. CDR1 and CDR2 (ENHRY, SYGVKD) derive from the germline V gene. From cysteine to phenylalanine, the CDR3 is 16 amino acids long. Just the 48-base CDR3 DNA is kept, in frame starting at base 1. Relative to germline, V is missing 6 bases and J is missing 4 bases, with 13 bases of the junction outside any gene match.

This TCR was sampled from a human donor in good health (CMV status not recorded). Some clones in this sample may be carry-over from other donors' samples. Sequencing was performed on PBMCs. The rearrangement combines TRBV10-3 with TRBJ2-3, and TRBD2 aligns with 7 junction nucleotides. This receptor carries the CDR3 CAIRHASREWADTQYF. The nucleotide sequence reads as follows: TGTGCCATCAGGCACGCTTCGCGGGAGTGGGCAGATACGCAGTATTTT.